This T cell receptor (beta chain) came from a study of blood T cell repertoires in COVID-19. In the study overall: COVID-19 samples collected from the United States, Italy and Spain covered acute and convalescent phases.

Per the authors' pipeline: Researchers report that nucleated cell counts were estimated from reference gene primer amplification. Sequencing was performed with immunoSEQ multiplex PCR; in TCRdb, only in-frame clones are kept and a portion is missing. The V and J calls and the clone size are those of that table, but D and trimming were determined from the DNA. The top ten clones hold roughly 1.2% of a sample with tens of thousands of clones, 80% to 90% of them seen once. Germline V gives CDR1 MNHEY, CDR2 SMNVEV (reference sequence). The CDR3 consists of 13 residues. V was clipped by 3 bases and J by 6 bases; unmatched bases: 1.

The J gene is TRBJ1-2, the V gene TRBV27; 10 nucleotides match TRBD1. The sequence was collected from a man in his forties with acute or convalescent COVID-19. Specimen: peripheral blood. The CDR3 region is CASSFGQGDGYTF. In DNA, the CDR3 is TGTGCCAGCAGTTTTGGACAGGGGGATGGCTACACCTTC.